The TCR beta chain under discussion was sequenced for a study of T cell responses to AZD1222 COVID-19 vaccine. Study summary: Some second doses came at about 4 weeks and others at about 12 weeks; these were pooled.

This clone was recorded once. The antigen remains undetermined. General study findings and limits: There were mostly white British donors and more females than males, and clonal diversity was possibly underestimated. Spike-specific TCR repertoires showed rising breadth and depth after two AZD1222 doses. There were vaccine-associated CD4 TCRs across spike, dominant at 160-218 and 743-854.

Only in-frame clones appear in the TCRdb table, and some are missing; sequencing was by immunoSEQ multiplex PCR. The sample carries 85,000 to 90,000 clones, around 90% recorded once. Trimming shortened V by 4 bases and J by 2 bases, and 12 bases separated the two germline ends. CDR1 is SGHRS and CDR2 is YFSETQ in the germline V gene. The CDR3 runs to 14 residues. The sequence was obtained from an adult in good health. V gene TRBV5-1 combines with J gene TRBJ1-2; tentatively, D is TRBD1 (5 bases). The source was peripheral blood, collected on day 0 of AZD1222 vaccination. In DNA form, the CDR3 reads TGCGCCAGCAGCCCCGGGACGGCCAACTATGGCTACACCTTC. Encoded protein: CASSPGTANYGYTF.